This T cell receptor (beta chain) stems from a study of blood T cell repertoires in COVID-19. In the study overall: Some COVID-19 samples were acute and others convalescent; all came from the United States, Italy and Spain. PBMCs, B-cell-depleted T cells, or T cells were the source of the cDNA or gDNA that made up the material.

It was during active infection that Seattle patients were enrolled and then longitudinally followed. The V and J ends lost 3 bases and 7 bases respectively, with 19 bases between them. The germline V gene has CDR1 MGHRA and CDR2 YSYEKL. The CDR3 totals 17 residues. Authors' methods: Amplification from reference gene primers served as the basis for estimated nucleated cell counts. Profiled with immunoSEQ multiplex PCR; TCRdb holds only in-frame clones, not every one. V, J and clone size are those of that table, while D and trimming were read from the DNA. There are 250,000 to 300,000 clones in the sample; around 91% occur only once, and approximately 2.3% lies in the top ten.

Input material: peripheral blood. The receptor comes from a woman aged 55-69 years with COVID-19, enrolled during active disease. This sequence joins TRBV4-1 and TRBJ1-6, with D tentatively TRBD1 (5 bases). This CDR3 reads CASSHQVWGRLNSPLHF. The DNA for the CDR3 is TGCGCCAGCAGCCACCAGGTTTGGGGGAGGTTGAATTCACCCCTCCACTTT.